This entry concerns a single T cell receptor (beta chain). Its specificity is not known. Using RNA template, CDR3s of TCR alpha and beta were amplified with iRepertoire arm-PCR. Tissue mRNA or PBMC total RNA, roughly 95-400 ng, went into one-step reverse transcription and amplification. TCRdb re-called the multiplex PCR reads through MiXCR, storing one row per CDR3 protein. The table includes around 190,000 distinct CDR3 sequences, about 46% detected once. These data come from a study of glioma-infiltrating T cells. Notes on the study in general: Non-neoplastic patients had below-expected tissue-blood divergence, while all gliomas exceeded expectation. Very few CDR3 sequences were shared between tissue and blood.

This CDR3 contains 12 residues. Germline lookup yields CDR1 SQVTM and CDR2 ANQGSEA. The V end lost 5 bases, the J end lost 3 bases, and 8 bases lay between the germline ends. The sample was glioma tissue, nonneoplastic brain tissue, or PBMCs (not recorded which). The clonotype originates from a human donor with low-grade glioma or glioblastoma, undergoing nonglioma brain surgery, or in good health (not recorded which). This chain uses TRBV29-1 with TRBJ2-4; D gene ambiguous. The DNA for the CDR3 is TGCAGCGTTAACTGGGGCAAAAACATTCAGTACTTC. Protein product: CSVNWGKNIQYF.